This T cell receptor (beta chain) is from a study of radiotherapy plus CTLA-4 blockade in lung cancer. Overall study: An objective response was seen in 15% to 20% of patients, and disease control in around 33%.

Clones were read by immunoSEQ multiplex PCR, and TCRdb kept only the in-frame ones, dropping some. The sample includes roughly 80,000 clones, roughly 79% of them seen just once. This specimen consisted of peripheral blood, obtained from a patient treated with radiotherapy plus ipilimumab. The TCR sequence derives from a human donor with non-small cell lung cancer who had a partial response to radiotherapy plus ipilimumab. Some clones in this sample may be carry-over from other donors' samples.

CDR3 in amino acids: CASSLIGGAGEQYF. CDR3 DNA: TGTGCCAGCAGCTTAATAGGGGGGGCCGGGGAGCAGTACTTC. This chain joins TRBV7-3 and TRBJ2-7; D may be TRBD2 (7 bases). V lost 1 base, J lost 7 bases, and 14 bases lay in between. CDR3 size: 14 residues. Germline lookup yields CDR1 SGHTA and CDR2 FQGTGA.